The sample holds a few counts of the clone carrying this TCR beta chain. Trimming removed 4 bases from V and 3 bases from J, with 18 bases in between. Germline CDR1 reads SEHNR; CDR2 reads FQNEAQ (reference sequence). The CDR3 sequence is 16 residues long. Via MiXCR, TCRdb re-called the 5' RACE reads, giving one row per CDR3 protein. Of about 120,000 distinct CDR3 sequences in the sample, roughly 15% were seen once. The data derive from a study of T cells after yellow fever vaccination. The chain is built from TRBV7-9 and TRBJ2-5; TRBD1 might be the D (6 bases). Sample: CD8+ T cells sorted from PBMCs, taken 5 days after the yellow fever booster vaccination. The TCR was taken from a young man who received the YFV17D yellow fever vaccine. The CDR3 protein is CASSYSLRGAEETQYF. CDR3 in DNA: TGTGCCAGCAGCTATTCCCTCAGGGGCGCTGAAGAGACCCAGTACTTC. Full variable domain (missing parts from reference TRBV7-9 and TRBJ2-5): DTGVSQNPRHKITKRGQNVTFRCDPISEHNRLYWYRQTLGQGPEFLTYFQNEAQLEKSRLLSDRFSAERPKGSFSTLEIQRTEQGDSAMYLCASSYSLRGAEETQYFGPGTRLLVL.